This T cell receptor (beta chain) was observed in a study of blood T cell repertoires in COVID-19. V was clipped by 3 bases and J by 3 bases; unmatched bases: 3. Germline lookup yields CDR1 SGHTS and CDR2 YDEGEE. CDR3 length equals 13 residues. Sequenced by immunoSEQ multiplex PCR; TCRdb stores in-frame clones only, minus some. This table holds about 73,000 clones, more than 65% found once. The chain employs TRBV5-8 and TRBJ2-7; TRBD1 matches at 7 bases. The specimen was peripheral blood. This TCR was sampled from a human donor in a cohort sampled during active COVID-19. The DNA of the CDR3 is TGTGCCAGCAGCTCGACAGGGTTCTACGAGCAGTACTTC. This sequence encodes CASSSTGFYEQYF.